This T cell receptor (beta chain) derives from a study of blood T cell repertoires in COVID-19. In the study overall: Material from acute and convalescent COVID-19 was sourced from the United States, Italy and Spain. PBMCs, B-cell-depleted T cells, or T cells provided the cDNA or gDNA that made up the material.

As processed by the authors: It was from reference gene primer amplification that nucleated cell counts were estimated. The repertoire was sequenced with immunoSEQ multiplex PCR; TCRdb's copy has only in-frame clones and lacks some. V and J calls plus clone size are reproduced from that table; the DNA served to infer D and trimming. The sample shows approximately 97,000 clones, 87% of them seen only once. This CDR3 is built from 13 residues. The chain joins TRBV21-1 to TRBJ1-4; the table's D call, TRBD1, has no DNA check behind it. TRBV21-1 corresponds to a pseudogene. The source material was peripheral blood. The source of this sequence is a man between 50 and 59 years old with active COVID-19. The CDR3 is CASRQGCEEKLFF. CDR3 DNA sequence: TGTGCCAGCAGACAGGGATGTGAAGAAAAACTGTTTTTT.